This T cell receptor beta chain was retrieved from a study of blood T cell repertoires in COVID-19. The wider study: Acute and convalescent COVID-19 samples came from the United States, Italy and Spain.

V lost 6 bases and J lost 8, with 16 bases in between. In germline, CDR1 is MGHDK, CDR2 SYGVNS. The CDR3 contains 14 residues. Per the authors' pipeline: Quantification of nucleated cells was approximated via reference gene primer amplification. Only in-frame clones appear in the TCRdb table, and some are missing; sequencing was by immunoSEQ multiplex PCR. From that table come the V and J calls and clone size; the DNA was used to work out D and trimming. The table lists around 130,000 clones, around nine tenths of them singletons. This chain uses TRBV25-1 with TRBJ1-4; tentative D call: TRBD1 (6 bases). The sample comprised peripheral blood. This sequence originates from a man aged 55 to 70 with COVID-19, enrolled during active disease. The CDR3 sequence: CASRGTGNDEKLFF. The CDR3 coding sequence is TGTGCCAGCAGGGGAACAGGGAACGACGAAAAACTGTTTTTT. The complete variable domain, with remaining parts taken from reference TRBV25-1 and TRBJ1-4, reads EADIYQTPRYLVIGTGKKITLECSQTMGHDKMYWYQQDPGMELHLIHYSYGVNSTEKGDLSSESTVSRIRTEHFPLTLESARPSHTSQYLCASRGTGNDEKLFFGSGTQLSVL.